In its sample, the clone carrying this T cell receptor (beta chain) was seen a few times. Its antigen is still unknown. TCRdb reprocessed the RACE reads with MiXCR, giving one entry per CDR3 protein. Here the sample spans approximately 370,000 distinct CDR3 sequences, around 5.5% being singletons. Trimming at V came to 5 bases and at J to 4 bases, leaving 8 bases not matched to a gene. Germline loops: CDR1 MNHNY, CDR2 SVGAGI (reference sequence). CDR3 length equals 15 residues. These data come from a study of human T cells and chemical hapten exposure. About the study: Upper back patch tests used 0.01% DPC, scored after 6 days. The study, taken as a whole, reports: Patch test score rose with PT1 expanded TCR count, significant at thresholds 8, 16 and 32, not 4.

Time point described: pre-sensitization, week 0. The treatment is: therapeutic diphenylcyclopropenone sensitization with weekly scalp DPC. The sequence was obtained from a young woman with alopecia areata. Some clones in this sample may be carry-over from other donors' samples. The V and J genes are TRBV6-6 and TRBJ2-5, with 9 bases that match TRBD1. Source: whole blood, taken in connection with sensitization to the hapten diphenylcyclopropenone (DPC). CDR3 loop: CASSTLDRGGETQYF. The CDR3 DNA sequence: TGTGCCAGCAGTACCCTTGACAGGGGGGGAGAGACCCAGTACTTC.